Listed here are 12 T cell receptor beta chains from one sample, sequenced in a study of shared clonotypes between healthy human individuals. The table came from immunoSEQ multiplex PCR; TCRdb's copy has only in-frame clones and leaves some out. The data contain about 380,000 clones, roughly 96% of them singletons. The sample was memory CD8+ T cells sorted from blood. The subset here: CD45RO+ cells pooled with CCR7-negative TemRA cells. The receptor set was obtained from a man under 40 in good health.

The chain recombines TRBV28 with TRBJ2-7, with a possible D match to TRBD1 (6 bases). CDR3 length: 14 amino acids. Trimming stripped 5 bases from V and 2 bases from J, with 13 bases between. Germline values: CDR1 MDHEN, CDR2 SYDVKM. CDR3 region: CASSTLRGTYEQYF. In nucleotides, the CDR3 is TGTGCCAGCAGTACTCTAAGGGGGACCTACGAGCAGTACTTC.

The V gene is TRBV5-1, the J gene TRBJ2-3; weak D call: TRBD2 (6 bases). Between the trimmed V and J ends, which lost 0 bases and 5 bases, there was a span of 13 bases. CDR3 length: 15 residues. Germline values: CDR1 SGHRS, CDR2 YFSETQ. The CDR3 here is CASSLEPGLIDTQYF. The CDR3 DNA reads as TGCGCCAGCAGCTTGGAGCCGGGACTGATAGATACGCAGTATTTT.

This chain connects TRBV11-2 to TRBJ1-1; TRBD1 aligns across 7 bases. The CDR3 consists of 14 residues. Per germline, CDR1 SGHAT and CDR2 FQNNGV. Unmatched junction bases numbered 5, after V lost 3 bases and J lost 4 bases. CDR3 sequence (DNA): TGTGCCAGCAGCTTTATAACAGGGGCCACTGAAGCTTTCTTT. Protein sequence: CASSFITGATEAFF.

The CDR3, as DNA: TGTGCCAGCAGTTCTAGCGGGAGGCCTAGCTCCTACAATGAGCAGTTCTTC. Amino acid sequence: CASSSSGRPSSYNEQFF. This chain uses TRBV28 with TRBJ2-1; 11 bases agree with TRBD2. The germline V gene has CDR1 MDHEN and CDR2 SYDVKM. The J segment lost 0 bases and the V segment lost 4 bases, leaving 5 bases of the junction unmatched. The CDR3 runs to 17 residues.

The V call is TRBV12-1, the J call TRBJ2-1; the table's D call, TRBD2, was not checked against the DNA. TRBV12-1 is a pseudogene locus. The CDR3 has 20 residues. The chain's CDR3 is CASSYDLSGRPRLYCNEQFF. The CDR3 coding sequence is TGTGCCAGCAGCTACGACCTTAGCGGGAGGCCGCGTCTGTATTGCAATGAGCAGTTCTTC.

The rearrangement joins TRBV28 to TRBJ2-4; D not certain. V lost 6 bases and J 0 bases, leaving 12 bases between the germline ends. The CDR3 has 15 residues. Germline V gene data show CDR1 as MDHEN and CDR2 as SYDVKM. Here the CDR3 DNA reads TGTGCCAGCAGGTCCCAACAGCGAGCCAAAAACATTCAGTACTTC. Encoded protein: CASRSQQRAKNIQYF.

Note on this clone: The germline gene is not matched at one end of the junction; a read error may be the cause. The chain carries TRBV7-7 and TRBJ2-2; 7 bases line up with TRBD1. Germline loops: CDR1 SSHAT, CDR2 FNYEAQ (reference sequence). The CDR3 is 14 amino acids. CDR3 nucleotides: TGTGCTAGCAGCTCAGGGACAGTCACCGGGGAGCTGTTTTTT. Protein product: CASSSGTVTGELFF.

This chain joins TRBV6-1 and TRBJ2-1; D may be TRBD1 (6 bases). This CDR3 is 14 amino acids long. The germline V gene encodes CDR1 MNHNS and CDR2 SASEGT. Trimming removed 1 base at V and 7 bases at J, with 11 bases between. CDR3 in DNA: TGTGCCAGCAGTGAAGACAGGGTAGCGAATGAGCAGTTCTTC. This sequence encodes CASSEDRVANEQFF.

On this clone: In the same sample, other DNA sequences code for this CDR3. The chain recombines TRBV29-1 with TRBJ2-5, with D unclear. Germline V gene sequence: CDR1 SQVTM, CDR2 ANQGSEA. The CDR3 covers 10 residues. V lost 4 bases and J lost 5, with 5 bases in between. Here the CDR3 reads CSVVLETQYF. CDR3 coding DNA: TGCAGCGTTGTTCTTGAGACCCAGTACTTC.

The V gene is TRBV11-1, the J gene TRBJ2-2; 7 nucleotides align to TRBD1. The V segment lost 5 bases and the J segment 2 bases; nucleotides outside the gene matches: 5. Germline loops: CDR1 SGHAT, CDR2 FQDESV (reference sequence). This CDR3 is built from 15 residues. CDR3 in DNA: TGTGCCAGCAGCCGGACAGGACCAAACACCGGGGAGCTGTTTTTT. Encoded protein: CASSRTGPNTGELFF.

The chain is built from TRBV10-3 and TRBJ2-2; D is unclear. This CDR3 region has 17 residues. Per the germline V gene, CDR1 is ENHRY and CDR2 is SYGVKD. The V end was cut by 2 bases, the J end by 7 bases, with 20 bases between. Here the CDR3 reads CAISEGWLHKAIGELFF. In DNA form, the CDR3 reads TGTGCCATCAGTGAGGGATGGCTACACAAGGCCATCGGGGAGCTGTTTTTT.

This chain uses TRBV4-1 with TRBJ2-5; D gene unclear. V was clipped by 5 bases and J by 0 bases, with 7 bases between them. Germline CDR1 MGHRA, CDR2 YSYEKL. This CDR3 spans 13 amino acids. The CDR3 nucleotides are TGCGCCAGCAGCGCGTTATACCAAGAGACCCAGTACTTC. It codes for CASSALYQETQYF.